The 3 T cell receptor beta chains presented below share a single source sample, sequenced in a study of blood T cell repertoires in COVID-19. TCRdb keeps only in-frame clones here, not all; method: immunoSEQ multiplex PCR. This sample has some 110,000 clones, with under 85% found just once. Material for sequencing was peripheral blood. Receptors originate from a woman aged 55-70 years with acute or convalescent COVID-19.

This chain connects TRBV10-3 to TRBJ1-3, with TRBD1 matching over 11 bases. CDR1 is ENHRY, CDR2 SYGVKD, per germline. This CDR3 is built from 19 residues. V was clipped by 3 bases and J by 0 bases; unmatched bases: 10. CDR3 sequence: CAISEFGTGGSTSGNTIYF. The DNA for the CDR3 is TGTGCCATCAGTGAATTCGGGACAGGGGGTTCTACCTCTGGAAACACCATATATTTT.

The rearrangement links TRBV9 to TRBJ2-3, with D maybe TRBD1 (6 bases). The germline V gene encodes CDR1 SGDLS and CDR2 YYNGEE. CDR3 size: 15 residues. V lost 0 bases to trimming and J lost 4 bases, with 12 bases between them. The CDR3 reads CASSVGWGPPDTQYF. As DNA, the CDR3 is TGTGCCAGCAGCGTAGGATGGGGGCCCCCAGATACGCAGTATTTT. Full variable domain (outside the CDR3, taken from reference TRBV9 and TRBJ2-3): DSGVTQTPKHLITATGQRVTLRCSPRSGDLSVYWYQQSLDQGLQFLIQYYNGEERAKGNILERFSAQQFPDLHSELNLSSLELGDSALYFCASSVGWGPPDTQYFGPGTRLTVL.

The rearrangement links TRBV5-1 to TRBJ2-3; 9 bases align to TRBD2. The CDR3 is 15 amino acids. V shed 5 bases and J 4 bases; nucleotides not matched to a gene: 8. The germline V gene has CDR1 SGHRS and CDR2 YFSETQ. The CDR3 DNA reads as TGCGCCAGCAGTAGGTCGGCGGGAGGGGCAGATACGCAGTATTTT. Translating it yields CASSRSAGGADTQYF.